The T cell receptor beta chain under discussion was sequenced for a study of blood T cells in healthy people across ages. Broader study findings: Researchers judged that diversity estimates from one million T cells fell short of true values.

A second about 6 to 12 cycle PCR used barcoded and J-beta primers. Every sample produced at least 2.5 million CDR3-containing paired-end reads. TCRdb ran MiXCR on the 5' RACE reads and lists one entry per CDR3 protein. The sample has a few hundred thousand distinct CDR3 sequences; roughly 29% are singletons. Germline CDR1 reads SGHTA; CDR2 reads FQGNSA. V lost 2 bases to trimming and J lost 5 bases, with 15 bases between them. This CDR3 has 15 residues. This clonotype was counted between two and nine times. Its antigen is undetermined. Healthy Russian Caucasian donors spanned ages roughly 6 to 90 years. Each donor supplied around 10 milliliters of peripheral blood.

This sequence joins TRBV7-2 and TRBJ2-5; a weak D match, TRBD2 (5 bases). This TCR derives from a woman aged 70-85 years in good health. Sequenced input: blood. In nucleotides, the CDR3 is TGTGCCAGCAGCTTACAAGCTAGGTGGGAGGAGACCCAGTACTTC. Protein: CASSLQARWEETQYF.